This T cell receptor beta chain was retrieved from a study of CXCR3-negative and CXCR3-positive naive CD8 T cells. Findings and limits, study-wide: High diversity, comparable across both naive subsets, contrasted with much lower diversity in memory CD8+ cells. In cryopreserved cells, CXCR3 expression partially decreased, and fresh PBMCs were used in most assays.

The study made its TRB cDNA libraries by 5' RACE, adding UMI labels. TCRdb re-called the 5' RACE reads and catalogs CDR3 proteins one per entry, DNA excluded. This repertoire includes some 66,000 distinct CDR3 sequences. Every subset of CD8+ T cells was sorted in triplicate at roughly 300,000 cells each. About this clonotype itself: Its antigen is currently unknown.

The CDR3 spans 13 residues. Germline values: CDR1 DFQATT, CDR2 SNEGSKA (reference sequence). The TCR sequence derives from a human donor in good health. Some clones in this sample may be carry-over from other donors' samples. This sequence joins TRBV20-1 and TRBJ1-1; TCRdb designates TRBD1, a call that cannot be tested without DNA. Material: naive CXCR3- CD8+ T cells from blood. The subset was: CD45RO-CCR7+CD27+CD95- naive CD8+ T cells lacking CXCR3 (TNR3-). CDR3: CSALTGENTEAFF.